The next 31 T cell receptor beta chains were all read from a single sample in a study of OX40 agonist ivuxolimab in advanced cancers. Here immunoSEQ multiplex PCR was the method, and the copy in TCRdb shows in-frame clones only, minus some. The sample has approximately 57,000 clones, 88% seen once; the top ten hold 11%. The starting material was CD4+ or CD8+ T cells sorted from blood, obtained in a trial of the OX40 agonist ivuxolimab. All receptors derive from an adult with an advanced solid tumor such as melanoma, head and neck, liver or kidney cancer.

The J gene is TRBJ2-7, the V gene TRBV19; 7 nucleotides match TRBD1. The J segment lost 6 bases and the V segment lost 0 bases, leaving 8 bases of the junction unmatched. The CDR3 extends over 15 amino acids. CDR1 and CDR2 (germline): LNHDA, SQIVND (reference sequence). The CDR3 sequence is CASSIDRGGRAEQYF. CDR3 sequence (DNA): TGTGCCAGTAGTATAGATCGAGGGGGCCGGGCCGAGCAGTACTTC.

This clone was counted a single time. The chain couples TRBV29-1 to TRBJ2-2; 11 positions match TRBD2. The CDR3 consists of 16 residues. Germline V lookup: CDR1 SQVTM, CDR2 ANQGSEA. The J segment lost 5 bases and the V segment lost 6 bases, leaving 11 bases of the junction unmatched. DNA of the CDR3: TGCAGCGTCCCGGGACTAGCGGAGAGAGGGACCGGGGAGCTGTTTTTT. Encoded protein: CSVPGLAERGTGELFF.

The V gene is TRBV5-8, the J gene TRBJ2-1; 8 bases align to TRBD2. Germline V gene sequence: CDR1 SGHTS, CDR2 YDEGEE. This CDR3 region has 18 residues. The V segment lost 0 bases and the J segment 3 bases; nucleotides outside the gene matches: 11. The CDR3 protein is CASSLGPLNSGIYNEQFF. The CDR3 DNA reads as TGTGCCAGCAGCTTGGGACCCTTGAATAGCGGGATCTACAATGAGCAGTTCTTC.

The CDR3 nucleotides are TGTGCCAGCAGCTTAGTAGCAGGGGGACACGAGCAGTACTTC. As protein: CASSLVAGGHEQYF. The chain employs TRBV7-2 and TRBJ2-7; 7 bases align to TRBD1. Per the germline V gene, CDR1 is SGHTA and CDR2 is FQGNSA. The CDR3 is 14 residues long. The V segment lost 1 base and the J segment 5 bases; nucleotides outside the gene matches: 5. Full variable domain (missing parts from reference TRBV7-2 and TRBJ2-7): GAGVSQSPSNKVTEKGKDVELRCDPISGHTALYWYRQSLGQGLEFLIYFQGNSAPDKSGLPSDRFSAERTGGSVSTLTIQRTQQEDSAVYLCASSLVAGGHEQYFGPGTRLTVT.

The V call is TRBV13, the J call TRBJ2-1; D ambiguous. The germline V gene has CDR1 PRHDT and CDR2 FYEKMQ (reference sequence). The length of the CDR3 is 13 residues. Between the trimmed V and J ends, which lost 1 base and 4 bases, there was a span of 5 bases. CDR3 amino acids: CASSLEGYNEQFF. CDR3 DNA: TGTGCCAGCAGCTTAGAAGGATACAATGAGCAGTTCTTC.

The chain uses TRBV19 and TRBJ1-1, with D unclear. The CDR3 runs 14 residues. Germline assignment: CDR1 LNHDA and CDR2 SQIVND (reference sequence). V lost 5 bases, J lost 3 bases, and 13 bases lay in between. CDR3 loop: CASSVRELDTEAFF. The CDR3 region has the DNA TGTGCCAGTAGTGTACGGGAATTGGACACTGAAGCTTTCTTT.

The chain employs TRBV19 and TRBJ1-1; the match to TRBD1 covers 10 bases. The CDR3 has 16 amino acids. Germline-derived CDR1 and CDR2 are LNHDA and SQIVND (reference sequence). V shed 3 bases and J 0 bases; nucleotides not matched to a gene: 4. The CDR3 DNA reads as TGTGCCAGTAGTATCAGGACAGGGGGGATGAACACTGAAGCTTTCTTT. Translating it yields CASSIRTGGMNTEAFF.

The rearrangement uses TRBV6-5 and TRBJ2-1, with unresolved D. Germline assignment: CDR1 MNHEY and CDR2 SVGAGI. There are 15 residues in the CDR3. V dropped 2 bases and J dropped 0 bases, with 8 bases sitting between them. In DNA, the CDR3 is TGTGCCAGCAGTTACCGTCCCGGCTCCTACAATGAGCAGTTCTTC. Amino acids: CASSYRPGSYNEQFF.

The chain employs TRBV28 and TRBJ2-7, with 14 nucleotides matching TRBD2. The germline V gene encodes CDR1 MDHEN and CDR2 SYDVKM. The CDR3 is made up of 15 amino acids. With V trimmed by 5 bases and J by 2 bases, 2 bases remained unmatched. The CDR3 here is CASSPGLAGAYEQYF. DNA for the CDR3: TGTGCCAGCAGTCCGGGACTAGCGGGAGCCTACGAGCAGTACTTC.

The V and J genes are TRBV27 and TRBJ2-5; TRBD1 is a possible D gene (5 bases). This CDR3 contains 15 residues. Trimming cost V 7 bases and J 2 bases, with 17 bases left between them. In germline, CDR1 is MNHEY, CDR2 SMNVEV (reference sequence). The CDR3 nucleotides are TGTGCCAGCAAGGCCACAGGACGGGTACAAGAGACCCAGTACTTC. Translating it yields CASKATGRVQETQYF.

The chain carries TRBV9 and TRBJ1-2; TRBD1 matches 7 bases. Trimming removed 4 bases from V and 3 bases from J; junction bases left unmatched: 6. Germline V gene sequence: CDR1 SGDLS, CDR2 YYNGEE. The CDR3 extends over 14 amino acids. CDR3 amino acids: CASSPPGQHYGYTF. In DNA, the CDR3 is TGTGCCAGCAGCCCCCCGGGACAGCACTATGGCTACACCTTC.

V is TRBV9 and J is TRBJ2-4; 9 bases align to TRBD1. This CDR3 region has 14 residues. Germline CDR1 and CDR2: SGDLS and YYNGEE. The trim removed 2 bases at V and 8 bases at J, leaving 5 bases unmatched. For the CDR3, the DNA is TGTGCCAGCAGCGTTCCCGACAGGGGGGACATTCAGTACTTC. Encoded protein: CASSVPDRGDIQYF.

This clone is a singleton in its sample. V is TRBV6-6 and J is TRBJ1-1, with unresolved D. CDR1 is MNHNY and CDR2 is SVGAGI in the germline V gene (reference sequence). The CDR3 is 14 residues long. V was shortened by 1 base and J by 5 bases, with 11 bases between the two germline ends. CDR3 coding DNA: TGTGCCAGCAGTTACTTAGAACTGGGGACTGAAGCTTTCTTT. This codes for CASSYLELGTEAFF.

This clone has only a few counts. V usage is TRBV28 and J usage is TRBJ1-5, with D maybe TRBD1 (5 bases). CDR3 size: 15 residues. Germline V gene sequence: CDR1 MDHEN, CDR2 SYDVKM. V lost 5 bases and J lost 4, with 15 bases in between. This CDR3 reads CASSLPGRRNQPQHF. The CDR3 DNA reads as TGTGCCAGCAGTCTTCCGGGACGGAGAAATCAGCCCCAGCATTTT.

The chain couples TRBV28 to TRBJ2-7; tentative D call: TRBD2 (6 bases). The CDR3 is 14 residues long. V was trimmed by 7 bases and J by 2 bases, leaving 15 bases between them. The V gene's germline CDR1 is MDHEN and CDR2 SYDVKM. CDR3 protein: CASTHRGAAYEQYF. As DNA, the CDR3 is TGTGCCAGCACCCATCGCGGGGCAGCCTACGAGCAGTACTTC.

V usage is TRBV6-1 and J usage is TRBJ1-6; D may be TRBD1 (5 bases). Germline loops: CDR1 MNHNS, CDR2 SASEGT. The CDR3 has 14 amino acids. The V end lost 9 bases, the J end lost 18 bases, and 27 bases lay between the germline ends. CDR3 in amino acids: CARGEETAQRVDHF. The CDR3 DNA sequence: TGTGCCAGAGGGGAGGAGACCGCGCAAAGGGTAGACCACTTT.

The V call is TRBV7-2, the J call TRBJ1-2, with D perhaps TRBD1 (5 bases). Per the germline V gene, CDR1 is SGHTA and CDR2 is FQGNSA. The CDR3 length is 15 residues. Trimming took 4 bases from V and 0 from J, leaving 12 bases between them. This chain's CDR3 is CASSSVWTSNYGYTF. The CDR3 DNA reads as TGTGCCAGCAGCTCGGTCTGGACATCTAACTATGGCTACACCTTC.

The rearrangement uses TRBV11-2 and TRBJ2-5; 11 nucleotides line up with TRBD1. The CDR3 consists of 17 residues. The V and J ends lost 4 bases and 5 bases, in that order; junction bases with no gene match: 12. Per the germline V gene, CDR1 is SGHAT and CDR2 is FQNNGV. The CDR3 loop is CASSSLPGTGGEETQYF. DNA of the CDR3: TGTGCCAGCAGCTCCCTTCCAGGGACAGGGGGTGAGGAGACCCAGTACTTC.

This chain connects TRBV28 to TRBJ1-1; D gene uncertain. Germline CDR1 reads MDHEN; CDR2 reads SYDVKM. The CDR3 contains 13 residues. Trimming stripped 6 bases from V and 4 bases from J, with 12 bases between. DNA for the CDR3: TGTGCCAGCAGCCCATACATGCTCACTGAAGCTTTCTTT. Translating gives CASSPYMLTEAFF.

This clone was observed a handful of times. This sequence joins TRBV19 and TRBJ1-5; D is undetermined. CDR3 size: 10 residues. In germline, CDR1 is LNHDA, CDR2 SQIVND (reference sequence). Trimming shortened V by 7 bases and J by 10 bases, and 8 bases separated the two germline ends. CDR3 region: CASIGSPQHF. CDR3 nucleotides: TGTGCCAGTATCGGCAGCCCCCAGCATTTT.

The CDR3 loop is CASSFLSSVAFF. CDR3 in DNA: TGTGCCAGCAGCTTCCTAAGTAGTGTGGCTTTCTTT. The chain joins TRBV7-9 to TRBJ1-1; D is uncertain. Trimming took 3 bases from V and 11 from J, leaving 13 bases between them. Germline V gives CDR1 SEHNR, CDR2 FQNEAQ (reference sequence). This CDR3 has 12 amino acids.

V is TRBV7-6 and J is TRBJ1-1, with D possibly being TRBD1 (6 bases). Trimming shortened V by 5 bases and J by 4 bases, and 11 bases separated the two germline ends. The CDR3 sequence is 13 residues long. The germline V gene has CDR1 SGHVS and CDR2 FNYEAQ. CDR3: CASSPGEPTEAFF. The CDR3 DNA reads as TGTGCCAGCAGCCCAGGGGAGCCCACTGAAGCTTTCTTT.

This clone was observed a single time. The chain has TRBV7-9 and TRBJ2-2; 11 nucleotides agree with TRBD2. Germline values: CDR1 SEHNR, CDR2 FQNEAQ (reference sequence). J gave up 4 bases and V 5 bases, and 6 bases lay outside the gene matches. The CDR3 is 16 amino acids. Written as DNA, the CDR3 is TGTGCCAGCAGCCGAATAGCGGGAGGGGCCACCGGGGAGCTGTTTTTT. It codes for CASSRIAGGATGELFF.

The chain has TRBV13 and TRBJ1-1; D not certain. V lost 0 bases, J lost 5 bases, and 13 bases lay in between. The CDR3 has 15 residues. Germline-derived CDR1 and CDR2 are PRHDT and FYEKMQ (reference sequence). In nucleotides, the CDR3 is TGTGCCAGCAGCTTAGGGGTCGAGGGCAGGACTGAAGCTTTCTTT. This gives the protein CASSLGVEGRTEAFF.

V gene TRBV6-5 combines with J gene TRBJ1-1; tentatively, D is TRBD1 (6 bases). V was trimmed by 4 bases and J by 5 bases, leaving 17 bases between them. Germline V lookup: CDR1 MNHEY, CDR2 SVGAGI. CDR3 length: 15 residues. CDR3 DNA sequence: TGTGCCAGCAGTTCTCCCGGACAGTCTGGGACTGAAGCTTTCTTT. Encoded protein: CASSSPGQSGTEAFF.

The chain carries TRBV9 and TRBJ1-4; D is uncertain. V was pared by 0 bases and J by 5 bases, with 11 bases between. Germline assignment: CDR1 SGDLS and CDR2 YYNGEE. The CDR3 contains 15 residues. CDR3 sequence: CASSVGEPANEKLFF. CDR3 nucleotide sequence: TGTGCCAGCAGCGTAGGTGAGCCGGCAAATGAAAAACTGTTTTTT.

The CDR3 is CASYVQGVGNTIYF. CDR3 DNA: TGTGCCAGCTACGTTCAGGGGGTTGGAAACACCATATATTTT. The J gene is TRBJ1-3, the V gene TRBV2, with TRBD1 matching over 7 bases. Germline CDR1 is SNHLY and CDR2 is FYNNEI. V lost 8 bases and J lost 3; bases outside the gene matches: 7. There are 14 residues in the CDR3.

The J gene is TRBJ2-1, the V gene TRBV6-5; TRBD2 is a possible D gene (6 bases). This CDR3 has 14 amino acids. V was shortened by 6 bases and J by 7 bases, with 16 bases between the two germline ends. Germline loops: CDR1 MNHEY, CDR2 SVGAGI. CDR3 sequence: CASSPSAYVNEQFF. The CDR3, as DNA: TGTGCCAGCAGCCCTAGCGCGTACGTAAATGAGCAGTTCTTC.

The chain is built from TRBV29-1 and TRBJ2-2; TRBD1 matches at 11 bases. The CDR3 sequence is 17 residues long. The V gene's germline CDR1 is SQVTM and CDR2 ANQGSEA. With V trimmed by 4 bases and J by 4 bases, 11 bases remained unmatched. Here the CDR3 DNA reads TGCAGCGTTGTGGGGGACAGGGGGTTGAAGGGCACCGGGGAGCTGTTTTTT. Translating it yields CSVVGDRGLKGTGELFF.

This sequence joins TRBV6-5 and TRBJ1-1; no firm D call. The CDR3 extends over 11 amino acids. V was shortened by 4 bases and J by 3 bases, with 3 bases between the two germline ends. CDR1 and CDR2 from the germline V gene are MNHEY and SVGAGI. The CDR3 reads CASSSYTEAFF. In DNA form, the CDR3 reads TGTGCCAGCAGTTCGTACACTGAAGCTTTCTTT.

The gene calls are TRBV12-1 and TRBJ2-7; the table's D call, TRBD2, has no DNA check behind it. TRBV12-1 is marked as a pseudogene. This CDR3 region has 12 residues. CDR3 coding DNA: TGTGCCTGCGCAACGACGGACTACGAGCAGTACGTC. It yields the protein CACATTDYEQYV.